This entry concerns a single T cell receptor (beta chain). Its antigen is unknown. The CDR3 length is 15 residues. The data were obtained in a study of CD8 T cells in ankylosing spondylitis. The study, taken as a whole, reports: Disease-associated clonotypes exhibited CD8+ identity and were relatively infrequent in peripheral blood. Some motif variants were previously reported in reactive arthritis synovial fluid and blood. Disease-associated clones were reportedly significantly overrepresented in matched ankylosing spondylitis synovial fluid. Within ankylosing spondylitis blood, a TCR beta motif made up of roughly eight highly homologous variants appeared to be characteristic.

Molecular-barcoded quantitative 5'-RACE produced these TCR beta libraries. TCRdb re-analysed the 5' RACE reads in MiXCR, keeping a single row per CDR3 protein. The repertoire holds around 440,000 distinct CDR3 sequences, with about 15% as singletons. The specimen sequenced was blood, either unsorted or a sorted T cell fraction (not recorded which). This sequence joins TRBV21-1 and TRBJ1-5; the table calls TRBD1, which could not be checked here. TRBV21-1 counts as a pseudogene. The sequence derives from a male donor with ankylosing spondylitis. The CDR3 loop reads CASSKGTGKDQPQHF. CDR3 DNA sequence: TGTGCCAGCAGCAAAGGCACAGGGAAAGATCAGCCCCAGCATTTT.